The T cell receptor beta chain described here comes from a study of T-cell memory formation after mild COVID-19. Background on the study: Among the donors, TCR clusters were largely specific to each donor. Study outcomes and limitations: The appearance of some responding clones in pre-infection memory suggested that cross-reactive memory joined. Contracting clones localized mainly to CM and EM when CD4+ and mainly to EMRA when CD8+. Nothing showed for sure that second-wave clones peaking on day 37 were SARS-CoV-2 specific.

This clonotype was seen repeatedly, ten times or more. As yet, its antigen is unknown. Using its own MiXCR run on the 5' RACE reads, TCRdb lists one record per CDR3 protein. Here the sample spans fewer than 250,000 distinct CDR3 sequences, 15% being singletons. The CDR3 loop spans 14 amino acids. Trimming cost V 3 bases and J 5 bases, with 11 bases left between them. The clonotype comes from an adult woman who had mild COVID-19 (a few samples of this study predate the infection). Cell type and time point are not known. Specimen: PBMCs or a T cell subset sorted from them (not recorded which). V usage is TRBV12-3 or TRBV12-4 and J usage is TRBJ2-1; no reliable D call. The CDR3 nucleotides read TGTGCCAGCAGTTTCTTACGACGGGACAATGAGCAGTTCTTC. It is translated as CASSFLRRDNEQFF.